Listed below are T cell receptor beta chains from one sample, sequenced in a study of T cell repertoires in cytomegalovirus infection. For these receptors, no antigen is known. TCRdb processed the reads anew with MiXCR; each CDR3 protein has one entry. This sample has 550,000 to 700,000 distinct CDR3 sequences, with 35% to 50% found just once. Specimen: cultured PBMCs, collected from culture after CMV antigen stimulation. The receptors here all came from a human donor in good health (CMV status not recorded). Some clones in this sample may be carry-over from other donors' samples. CDR3s include the opening cysteine and the closing phenylalanine or tryptophan. The D gene is left open where the match is weak. A clone size is listed for some rows: how often the clone was seen (once, few, many), or a class if it is expanded.

clone_size	d_call	v_call	j_call	cdr3_nt	cdr3_aa
-	-	TRBV6-2/TRBV6-3	TRBJ2-2	TGTGCCAGCAGCAGGAGGATAAGCGGGCTCGTAGGGGAGCTGTTTTTT	CASSRRISGLVGELFF
-	-	TRBV7-9	TRBJ2-5	TGTGCCAGCAGCCGGGAACCGGGGACCCAGTACTTC	CASSREPGTQYF
-	-	TRBV6-1	TRBJ2-5	TGTGCCACGTCCGCCGGGCTAGGGGAGACCCAGTACTTC	CATSAGLGETQYF
-	TRBD1	TRBV19	TRBJ2-1	TGTGCCAGTAGTATGGGGACAGCGGTATACAATGAGCAGTTCTTC	CASSMGTAVYNEQFF
-	TRBD2	TRBV6-1	TRBJ2-3	TGTGCCAGCACCCTTCGGACTAGCGGGGGGGGGGATACGCAGTATTTT	CASTLRTSGGGDTQYF
few	-	TRBV14	TRBJ1-6	TGTGCCAGCAGCCAGTGGATGGGGAATTCACCCCTCCACTTT	CASSQWMGNSPLHF
-	TRBD2	TRBV4-1	TRBJ2-7	TGCGCCAGCAGCCGAAGTGTCCTCCGGGGGGGCGAGGTGCGCGAGCAGTACTTC	CASSRSVLRGGEVREQYF
-	-	TRBV5-6	TRBJ2-1	TGTGCCAGCAGCTTCCGGGGGAGCCCCTACTACAATGAGCAGTTCTTC	CASSFRGSPYYNEQFF
-	-	TRBV6-1	TRBJ1-2	TGTGCCAGCAGTGAATGGGTGACTGGGGAGCACTATGGCTACACCTTC	CASSEWVTGEHYGYTF
-	-	TRBV11-2	TRBJ1-4	TGTGCCAGCAGGTCCCCACCCTCCGGCACAACTAATGAAAAACTGTTTTTT	CASRSPPSGTTNEKLFF
-	-	TRBV12-3/TRBV12-4	TRBJ2-1	TGTGCCAGCAGAGGTAGCAGGTACAATGAGCAGTTCTTC	CASRGSRYNEQFF
-	-	TRBV7-8	TRBJ2-5	TGTGCCAGCAGGCGCAGACAGCAAGAAGAGACCCAGTACTTC	CASRRRQQEETQYF
few	-	TRBV5-1	TRBJ2-3	TGCGCCAGCAGCTTGACCCAGTCGTCCCGCACAGATACGCAGTATTTT	CASSLTQSSRTDTQYF